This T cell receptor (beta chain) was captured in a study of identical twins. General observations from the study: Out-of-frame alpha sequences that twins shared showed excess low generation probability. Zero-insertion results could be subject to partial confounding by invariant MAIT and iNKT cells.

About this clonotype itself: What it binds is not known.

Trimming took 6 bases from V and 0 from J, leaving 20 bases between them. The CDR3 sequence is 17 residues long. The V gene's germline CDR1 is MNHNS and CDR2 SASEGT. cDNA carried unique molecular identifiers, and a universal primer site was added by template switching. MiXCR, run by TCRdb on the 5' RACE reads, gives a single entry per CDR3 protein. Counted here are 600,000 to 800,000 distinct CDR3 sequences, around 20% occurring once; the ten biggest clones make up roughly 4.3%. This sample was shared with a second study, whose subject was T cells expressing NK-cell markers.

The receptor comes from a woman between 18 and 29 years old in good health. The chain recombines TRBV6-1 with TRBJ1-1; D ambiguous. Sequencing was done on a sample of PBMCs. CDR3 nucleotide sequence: TGTGCCAGCAGCTTTTCTCCTAGGCACTTCATGAACACTGAAGCTTTCTTT. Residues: CASSFSPRHFMNTEAFF.